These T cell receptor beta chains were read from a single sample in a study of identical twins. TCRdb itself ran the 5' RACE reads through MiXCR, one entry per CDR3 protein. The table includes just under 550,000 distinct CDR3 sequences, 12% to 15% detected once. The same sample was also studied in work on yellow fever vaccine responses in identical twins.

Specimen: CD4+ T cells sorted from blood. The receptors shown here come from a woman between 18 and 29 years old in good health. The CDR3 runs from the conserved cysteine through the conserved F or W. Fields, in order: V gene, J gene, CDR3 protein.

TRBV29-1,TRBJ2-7,CSVARRWGKDSYEQYF
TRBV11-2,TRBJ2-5,CASSLAQHYSETQYF
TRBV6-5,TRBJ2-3,CASSYSIAPKDTQYF
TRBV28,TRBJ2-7,CASSPASGRPYEQYF
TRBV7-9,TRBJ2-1,CASSLGVGTGGAYEQFF
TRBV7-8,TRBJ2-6,CASSLGGGSRSGANVLTF
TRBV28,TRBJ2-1,CASSYSGTGSSKEFF
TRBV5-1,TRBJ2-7,CASSLGTGMSYEQYF
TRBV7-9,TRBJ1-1,CASSLGGPLAIRPEAFF
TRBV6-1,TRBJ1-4,CASSSLGQSNEKLFF
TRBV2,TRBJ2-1,CASSDFTASGYNEQFF
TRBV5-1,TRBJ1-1,CASSKNPRQVGWDTEAFF
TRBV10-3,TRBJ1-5,CAIRSDSNQPQHF
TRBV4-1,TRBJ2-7,CASSPEGGQGMYEQYF
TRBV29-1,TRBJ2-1,CSIRQGAVDEQFF
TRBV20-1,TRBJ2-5,CSPQGAEETQYF